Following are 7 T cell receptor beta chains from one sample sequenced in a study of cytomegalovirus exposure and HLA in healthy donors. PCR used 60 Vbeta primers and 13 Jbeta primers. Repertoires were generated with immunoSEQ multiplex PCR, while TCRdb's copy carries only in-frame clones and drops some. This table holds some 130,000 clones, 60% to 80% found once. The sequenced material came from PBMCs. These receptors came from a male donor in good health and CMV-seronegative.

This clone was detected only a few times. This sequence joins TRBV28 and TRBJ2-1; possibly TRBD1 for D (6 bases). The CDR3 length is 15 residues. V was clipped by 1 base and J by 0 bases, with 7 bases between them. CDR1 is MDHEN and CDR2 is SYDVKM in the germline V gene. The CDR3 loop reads CASSLLDSSYNEQFF. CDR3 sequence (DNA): TGTGCCAGCAGTTTATTGGACAGCTCCTACAATGAGCAGTTCTTC.

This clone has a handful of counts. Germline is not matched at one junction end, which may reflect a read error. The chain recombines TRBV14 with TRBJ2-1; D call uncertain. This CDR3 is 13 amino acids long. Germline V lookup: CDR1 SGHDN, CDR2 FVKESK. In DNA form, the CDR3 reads TGTGCCAGCAGCCAAGTAAGGTACAGTGAGCAGTTCTTC. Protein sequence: CASSQVRYSEQFF.

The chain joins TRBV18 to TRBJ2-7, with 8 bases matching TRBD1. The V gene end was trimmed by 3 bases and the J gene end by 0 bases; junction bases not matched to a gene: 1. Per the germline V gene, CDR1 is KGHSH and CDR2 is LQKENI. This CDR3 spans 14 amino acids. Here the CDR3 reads CASSPDRASYEQYF. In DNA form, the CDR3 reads TGTGCCAGCTCACCGGACAGGGCCTCCTACGAGCAGTACTTC.

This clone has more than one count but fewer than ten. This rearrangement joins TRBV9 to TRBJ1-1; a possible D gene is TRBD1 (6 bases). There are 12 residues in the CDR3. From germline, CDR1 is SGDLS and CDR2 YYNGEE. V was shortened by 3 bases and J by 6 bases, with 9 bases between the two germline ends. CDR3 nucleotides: TGTGCCAGCAGCGCCAGGGGCGCTGAAGCTTTCTTT. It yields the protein CASSARGAEAFF.

The CDR3: CASSPPGTKYTGELFF. In nucleotides, the CDR3 is TGTGCCAGCAGTCCCCCCGGGACTAAATACACCGGGGAGCTGTTTTTT. The chain recombines TRBV27 with TRBJ2-2; TRBD2 matches at 7 bases. The germline CDR1 and CDR2 sequences are MNHEY and SMNVEV (reference sequence). The CDR3 spans 16 residues. With 5 bases clipped from V and 3 bases from J, the junction kept 9 bases outside the gene matches.

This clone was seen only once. The CDR3 is CASSTAGQGHNEKLFF. CDR3 nucleotide sequence: TGTGCCAGCAGCACCGCCGGACAGGGGCATAATGAAAAACTGTTTTTT. V is TRBV11-2 and J is TRBJ1-4, with 9 bases lining up with TRBD1. The CDR3 is made up of 16 amino acids. Germline V gene data show CDR1 as SGHAT and CDR2 as FQNNGV. V lost 5 bases to trimming and J lost 4 bases; unmatched junction nucleotides: 8.

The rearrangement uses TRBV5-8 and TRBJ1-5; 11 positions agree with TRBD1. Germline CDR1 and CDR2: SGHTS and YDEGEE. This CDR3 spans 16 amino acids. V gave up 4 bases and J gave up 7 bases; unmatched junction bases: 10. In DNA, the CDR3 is TGTGCCAGCAGCCAAGGCGGACAGGGGGCAGGGCAGCCCCAGCATTTT. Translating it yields CASSQGGQGAGQPQHF.